This passage covers 5 T cell receptor beta chains from one sample sequenced in a study of blood T cell repertoires in COVID-19. Here immunoSEQ multiplex PCR was the method, and the copy in TCRdb shows in-frame clones only, minus some. Counted here are 150,000 or so clones, around 80% occurring once; the ten biggest clones make up over 12%. The sequenced sample consisted of peripheral blood. Every receptor here comes from a human donor with acute or convalescent COVID-19. The donor label of this sample is uncertain.

This sequence joins TRBV7-6 and TRBJ2-5; possible D gene TRBD2, 5 bases. The CDR3 has 15 residues. With 1 base removed from V and 5 bases from J, the gap between germline ends came to 14 bases. The V gene's germline CDR1 is SGHVS and CDR2 FNYEAQ. The CDR3 sequence: CASSLERGYGETQYF. CDR3 sequence (DNA): TGTGCCAGCAGCTTAGAGAGAGGGTACGGTGAGACCCAGTACTTC.

This chain links TRBV6-2 or TRBV6-3 with TRBJ1-5; D perhaps matches TRBD1 (5 bases). CDR1 is MNHEY, CDR2 SVGEGT, per germline. The CDR3 consists of 15 residues. V lost 2 bases, J lost 4 bases, and 12 bases lay in between. CDR3 loop: CASSYEAGRNQPQHF. The CDR3 nucleotides are TGTGCCAGCAGTTACGAGGCAGGGCGGAATCAGCCCCAGCATTTT.

The chain couples TRBV30 to TRBJ1-2; 8 nucleotides line up with TRBD1. V was clipped by 3 bases and J by 7 bases; unmatched bases: 13. The germline gives CDR1 GTSNPN, CDR2 SVGIG (reference sequence). The CDR3 is 15 amino acids. The CDR3 DNA reads TGTGCCTGGAGCCAACCAAGGACAGGGATAAGTGGCTACACCTTC. Translation gives CAWSQPRTGISGYTF.

This clone showed up just once. The J gene is TRBJ2-5, the V gene TRBV5-1; 9 nucleotides agree with TRBD2. J lost 9 bases, V lost 3 bases, and 12 bases had no gene match. CDR1 SGHRS and CDR2 YFSETQ come from the germline V gene. The CDR3 is 15 residues long. The CDR3 here is CASSSRLAASKAQYF. CDR3 sequence (DNA): TGCGCCAGCAGCTCTCGACTAGCGGCTAGTAAGGCCCAGTACTTC.

This rearrangement joins TRBV6-5 to TRBJ1-2, with no clear D. This CDR3 has 13 residues. CDR1 is MNHEY and CDR2 is SVGAGI in the germline V gene. Trimming shortened V by 3 bases and J by 7 bases, and 12 bases separated the two germline ends. The CDR3 nucleotides read TGTGCCAGCAGTTATTCAGCGACCGGTGGCTACACCTTC. Protein product: CASSYSATGGYTF.